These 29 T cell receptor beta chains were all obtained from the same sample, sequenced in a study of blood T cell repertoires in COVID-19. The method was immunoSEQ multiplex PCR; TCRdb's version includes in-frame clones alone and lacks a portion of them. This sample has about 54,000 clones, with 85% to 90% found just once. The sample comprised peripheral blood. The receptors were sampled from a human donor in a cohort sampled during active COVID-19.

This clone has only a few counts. CDR3 in DNA: TGTGTCAGAAGCTTGTTGTGGGCGAAAGAGACCCAGTACTTC. Encoded protein: CVRSLLWAKETQYF. V and J are TRBV7-5 and TRBJ2-5; the D segment call TRBD1 is taken from the table without a DNA check. TRBV7-5 counts as a pseudogene. CDR3 length: 14 amino acids.

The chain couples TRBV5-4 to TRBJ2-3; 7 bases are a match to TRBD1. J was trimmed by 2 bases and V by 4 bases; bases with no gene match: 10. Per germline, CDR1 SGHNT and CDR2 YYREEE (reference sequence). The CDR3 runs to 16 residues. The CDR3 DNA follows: TGTGCCAGCAGCGGACCCAGGGACAGATCCACAGATACGCAGTATTTT. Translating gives CASSGPRDRSTDTQYF.

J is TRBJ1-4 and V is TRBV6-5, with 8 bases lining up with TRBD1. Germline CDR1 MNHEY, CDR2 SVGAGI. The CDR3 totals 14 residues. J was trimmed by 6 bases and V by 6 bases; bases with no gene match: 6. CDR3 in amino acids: CASSPGQGHEKLFF. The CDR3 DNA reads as TGTGCCAGCAGCCCCGGACAGGGCCATGAAAAACTGTTTTTT.

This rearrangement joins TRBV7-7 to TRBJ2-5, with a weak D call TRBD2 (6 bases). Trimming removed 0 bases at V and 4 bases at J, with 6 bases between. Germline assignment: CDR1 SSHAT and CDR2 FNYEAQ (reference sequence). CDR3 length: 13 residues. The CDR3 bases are TGTGCCAGCAGCTTAGCTAGCGGAGAGACCCAGTACTTC. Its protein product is CASSLASGETQYF.

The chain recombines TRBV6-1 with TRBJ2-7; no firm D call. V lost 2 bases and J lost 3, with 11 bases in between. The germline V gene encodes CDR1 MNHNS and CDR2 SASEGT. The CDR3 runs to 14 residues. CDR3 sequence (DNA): TGTGCCAGCAGTGAACAGACTTTTCGCTACGAGCAGTACTTC. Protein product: CASSEQTFRYEQYF.

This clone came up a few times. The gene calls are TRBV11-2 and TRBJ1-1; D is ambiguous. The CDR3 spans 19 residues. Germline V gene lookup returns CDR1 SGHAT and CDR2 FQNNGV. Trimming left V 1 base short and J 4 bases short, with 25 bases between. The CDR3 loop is CASSLGVLSLGGSGTEAFF. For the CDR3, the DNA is TGTGCCAGCAGCTTAGGTGTGCTCTCTCTGGGAGGGTCAGGCACTGAAGCTTTCTTT.

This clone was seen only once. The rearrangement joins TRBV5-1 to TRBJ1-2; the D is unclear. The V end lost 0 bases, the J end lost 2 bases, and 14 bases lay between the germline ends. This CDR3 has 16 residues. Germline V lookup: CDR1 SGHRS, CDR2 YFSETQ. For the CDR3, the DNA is TGCGCCAGCAGCTTGGGACTTACCCGCGGGAACTATGGCTACACCTTC. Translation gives CASSLGLTRGNYGYTF.

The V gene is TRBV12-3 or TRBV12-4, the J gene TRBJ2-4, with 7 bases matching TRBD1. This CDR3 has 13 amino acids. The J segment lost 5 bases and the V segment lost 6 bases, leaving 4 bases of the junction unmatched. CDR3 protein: CASSTGQQNIQYF. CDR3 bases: TGTGCCAGCAGCACGGGACAGCAAAACATTCAGTACTTC.

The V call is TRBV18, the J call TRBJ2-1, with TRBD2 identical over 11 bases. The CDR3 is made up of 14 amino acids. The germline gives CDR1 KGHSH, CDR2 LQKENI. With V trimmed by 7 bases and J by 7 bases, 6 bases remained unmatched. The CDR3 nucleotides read TGTGCCAGCTTTTCCGGGACTAGCGGTAATGAGCAGTTCTTC. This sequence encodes CASFSGTSGNEQFF.

CDR3 in DNA: TGTGCCAGCAGTTACTCGAGCCGATATGGGGCAGCAAGACGCACAGATACGCAGTATTTT. Encoded protein: CASSYSSRYGAARRTDTQYF. V and J are TRBV6-2 or TRBV6-3 and TRBJ2-3, with D possibly TRBD1 on 5 matching bases. The CDR3 sequence is 20 residues long. From germline, CDR1 is MNHEY and CDR2 SVGEGT. V lost 0 bases, J lost 1 base, and 23 bases lay in between.

The CDR3 is CSVRLRTGGLYEQYF. CDR3 bases: TGCAGCGTCCGCCTCAGGACAGGGGGCTTGTACGAGCAGTACTTC. The J gene is TRBJ2-7, the V gene TRBV29-1, with 11 bases fitting TRBD1. V gave up 6 bases and J gave up 4 bases; unmatched junction bases: 11. The CDR3 runs to 15 residues. The V gene's germline CDR1 is SQVTM and CDR2 ANQGSEA.

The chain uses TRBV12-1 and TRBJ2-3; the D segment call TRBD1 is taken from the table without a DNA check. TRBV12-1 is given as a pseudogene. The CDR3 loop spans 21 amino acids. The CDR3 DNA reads TGTGCCAGCAGCCGCCCTCTGGGACAGTCAAGGGGGAAAAGGGTTCCAGATACGCAGTATTTT. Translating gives CASSRPLGQSRGKRVPDTQYF.

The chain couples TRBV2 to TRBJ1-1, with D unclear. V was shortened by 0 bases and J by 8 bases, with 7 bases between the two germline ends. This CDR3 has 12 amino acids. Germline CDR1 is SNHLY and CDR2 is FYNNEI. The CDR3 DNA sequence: TGTGCCAGCAGTGAAGCCTCAGTCGAAGCTTTCTTT. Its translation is CASSEASVEAFF.

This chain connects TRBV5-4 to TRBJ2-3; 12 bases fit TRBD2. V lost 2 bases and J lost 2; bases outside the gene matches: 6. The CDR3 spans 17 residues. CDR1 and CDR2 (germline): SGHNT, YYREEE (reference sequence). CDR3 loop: CASSLGTSGLITDTQYF. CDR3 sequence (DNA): TGTGCCAGCAGCTTAGGGACTAGCGGGCTTATCACAGATACGCAGTATTTT.

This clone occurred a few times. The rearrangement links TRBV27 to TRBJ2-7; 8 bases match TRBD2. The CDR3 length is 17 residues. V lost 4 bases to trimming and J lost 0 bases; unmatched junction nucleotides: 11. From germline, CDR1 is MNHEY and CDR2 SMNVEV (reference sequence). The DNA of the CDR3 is TGTGCCAGCAGTTCGCGAACGTCGACTAGCGTCTCCTACGAGCAGTACTTC. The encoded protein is CASSSRTSTSVSYEQYF.

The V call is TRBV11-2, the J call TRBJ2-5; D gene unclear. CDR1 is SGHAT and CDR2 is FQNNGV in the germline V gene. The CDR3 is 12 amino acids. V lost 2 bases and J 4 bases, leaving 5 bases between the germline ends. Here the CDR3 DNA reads TGTGCCAGCAGCTTATTGGCAGAGACCCAGTACTTC. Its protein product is CASSLLAETQYF.

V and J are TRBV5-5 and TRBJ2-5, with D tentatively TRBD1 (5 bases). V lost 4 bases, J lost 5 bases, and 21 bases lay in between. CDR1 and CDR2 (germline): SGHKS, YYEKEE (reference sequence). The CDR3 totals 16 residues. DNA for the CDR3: TGTGCCAGCAGCGCCTCTCTGGGCAGGGTTGGCGAGACCCAGTACTTC. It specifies CASSASLGRVGETQYF.

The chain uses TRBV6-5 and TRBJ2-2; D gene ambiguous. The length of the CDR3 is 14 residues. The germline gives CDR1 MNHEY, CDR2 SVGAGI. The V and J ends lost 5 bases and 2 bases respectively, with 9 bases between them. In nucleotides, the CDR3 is TGTGCCAGCAGTCCCGGGTACAACACCGGGGAGCTGTTTTTT. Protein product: CASSPGYNTGELFF.

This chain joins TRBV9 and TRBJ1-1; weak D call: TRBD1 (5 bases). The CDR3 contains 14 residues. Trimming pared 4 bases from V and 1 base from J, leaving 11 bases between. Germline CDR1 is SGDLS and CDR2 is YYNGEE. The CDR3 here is CASSRGTGNTEAFF. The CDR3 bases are TGTGCCAGCAGCCGCGGGACGGGGAACACTGAAGCTTTCTTT.

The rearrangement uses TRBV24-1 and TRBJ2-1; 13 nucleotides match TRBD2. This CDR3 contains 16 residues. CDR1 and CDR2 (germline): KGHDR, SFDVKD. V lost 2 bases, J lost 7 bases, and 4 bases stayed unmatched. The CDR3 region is CATSDSGTSGINEQFF. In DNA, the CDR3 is TGTGCCACCAGTGATTCGGGGACTAGCGGGATTAATGAGCAGTTCTTC.

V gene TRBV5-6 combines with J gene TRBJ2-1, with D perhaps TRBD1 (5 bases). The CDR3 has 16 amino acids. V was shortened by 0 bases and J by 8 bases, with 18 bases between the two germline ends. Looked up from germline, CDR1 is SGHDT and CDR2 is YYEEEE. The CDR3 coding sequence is TGTGCCAGCAGCTTGGAAGGGGCCTCAAGTTTTGATGAGCAGTTCTTC. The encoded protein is CASSLEGASSFDEQFF.

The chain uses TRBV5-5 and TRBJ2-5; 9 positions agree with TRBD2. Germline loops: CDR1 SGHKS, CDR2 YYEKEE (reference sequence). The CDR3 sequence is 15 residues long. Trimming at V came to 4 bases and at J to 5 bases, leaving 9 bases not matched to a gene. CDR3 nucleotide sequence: TGTGCCAGCAGCCCCGGGACTAGCTATACGGAGACCCAGTACTTC. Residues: CASSPGTSYTETQYF.

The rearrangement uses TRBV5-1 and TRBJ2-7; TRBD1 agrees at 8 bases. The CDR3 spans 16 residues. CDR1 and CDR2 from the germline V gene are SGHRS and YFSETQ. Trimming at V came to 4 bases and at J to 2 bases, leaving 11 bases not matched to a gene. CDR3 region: CASSVGTGLMTYEQYF. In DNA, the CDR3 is TGCGCCAGCAGCGTGGGGACAGGATTAATGACCTACGAGCAGTACTTC.

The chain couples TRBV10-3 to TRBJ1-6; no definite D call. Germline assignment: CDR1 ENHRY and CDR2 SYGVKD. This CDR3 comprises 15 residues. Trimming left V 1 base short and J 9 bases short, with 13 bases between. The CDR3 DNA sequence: TGTGCCATCAGTGAGTGGGCGGACGAGGGTTCACCCCTCCACTTT. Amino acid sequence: CAISEWADEGSPLHF.

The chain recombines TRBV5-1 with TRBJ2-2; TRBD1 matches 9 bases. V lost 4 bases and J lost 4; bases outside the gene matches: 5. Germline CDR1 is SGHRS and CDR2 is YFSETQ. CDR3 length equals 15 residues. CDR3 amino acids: CASSLGQGSTGELFF. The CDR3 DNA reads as TGCGCCAGCAGCCTGGGACAGGGCTCCACCGGGGAGCTGTTTTTT.

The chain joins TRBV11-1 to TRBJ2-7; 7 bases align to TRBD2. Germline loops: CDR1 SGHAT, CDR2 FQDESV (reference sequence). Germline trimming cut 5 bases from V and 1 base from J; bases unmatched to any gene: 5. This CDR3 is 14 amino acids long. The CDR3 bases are TGTGCCAGCAGCCGACGGGGGGATTCCTACGAGCAGTACTTC. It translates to CASSRRGDSYEQYF.

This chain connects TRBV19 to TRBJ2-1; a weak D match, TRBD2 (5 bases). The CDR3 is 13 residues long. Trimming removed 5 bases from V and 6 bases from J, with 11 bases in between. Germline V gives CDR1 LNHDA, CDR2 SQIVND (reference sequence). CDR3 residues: CASSWGEGNEQFF. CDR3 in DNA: TGTGCCAGTAGTTGGGGAGAGGGCAATGAGCAGTTCTTC. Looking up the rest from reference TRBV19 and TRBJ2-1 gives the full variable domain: DGGITQSPKYLFRKEGQNVTLSCEQNLNHDAMYWYRQDPGQGLRLIYYSQIVNDFQKGDIAEGYSVSREKKESFPLTVTSAQKNPTAFYLCASSWGEGNEQFFGPGTRLTVL.

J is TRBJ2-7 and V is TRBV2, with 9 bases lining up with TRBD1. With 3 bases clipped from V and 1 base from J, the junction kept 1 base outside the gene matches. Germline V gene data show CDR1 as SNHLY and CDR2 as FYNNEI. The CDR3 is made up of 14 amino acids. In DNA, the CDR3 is TGTGCCAGCAGTGAGGGACAGGGTTCCTACGAGCAGTACTTC. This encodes CASSEGQGSYEQYF. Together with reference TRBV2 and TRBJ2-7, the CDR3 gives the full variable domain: EPEVTQTPSHQVTQMGQEVILRCVPISNHLYFYWYRQILGQKVEFLVSFYNNEISEKSEIFDDQFSVERPDGSNFTLKIRSTKLEDSAMYFCASSEGQGSYEQYFGPGTRLTVT.

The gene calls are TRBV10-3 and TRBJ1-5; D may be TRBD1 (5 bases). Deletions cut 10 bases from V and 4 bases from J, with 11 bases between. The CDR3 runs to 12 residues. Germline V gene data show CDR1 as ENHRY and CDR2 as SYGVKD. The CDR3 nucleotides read TGTGCCACGACGTCAGGGAATCAGCCCCAGCATTTT. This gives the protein CATTSGNQPQHF.